The source of this TCR beta chain is a study of blood T cell repertoires in COVID-19. Clones were read by immunoSEQ multiplex PCR, and TCRdb kept only the in-frame ones, dropping some. This table has fewer than 200,000 clones, approximately 84% appearing once. CDR3 length: 14 residues. Germline lookup yields CDR1 KGHSH and CDR2 LQKENI. Trimming stripped 2 bases from V and 5 bases from J, with 12 bases between. In this sample, this clone turned up once. The clonotype was recovered from a man aged 40-49 years who had recovered from COVID-19. The sample was peripheral blood. The rearrangement links TRBV18 to TRBJ1-1; D is possibly TRBD1 (5 bases). The CDR3 nucleotides read TGTGCCAGCTCACCAGTGGACGCAGGGACTGAAGCTTTCTTT. It translates to CASSPVDAGTEAFF.